Only a few counts were recorded for the clone carrying this T cell receptor (beta chain). Its antigen remains unknown. Amplification of TCR beta CDR3 regions used RNA as the template. The HTBI set primed first-round TCR CDR3 RT-PCR. TCRdb used MiXCR to reprocess the multiplex PCR reads, holding one entry per CDR3 protein. The data show under 300,000 distinct CDR3 sequences, about 20% seen once. This record comes from a study of T cells in Graves' hyperthyroidism and ophthalmopathy. Individuals with ophthalmopathy presented a Clinical Activity Score of at least 3, a NOSPECS grade of at least 4 and a duration under 3 months. Study results and caveats: Expanded thyroid clonotypes (above 0.001) were mostly also found in blood.

This clonotype was sampled from a man in his thirties or forties with Graves' ophthalmopathy. The material sequenced was blood.

The CDR3 loop reads CASSLGTGANSPLHF. CDR3 nucleotide sequence: TGTGCCAGCAGCTTAGGTACAGGGGCGAATTCACCCCTCCACTTT. The V gene is TRBV13, the J gene TRBJ1-6, with 7 bases fitting TRBD1. CDR3 length: 15 residues. Per the germline V gene, CDR1 is PRHDT and CDR2 is FYEKMQ (reference sequence). V was clipped by 0 bases and J by 7 bases; unmatched bases: 3.